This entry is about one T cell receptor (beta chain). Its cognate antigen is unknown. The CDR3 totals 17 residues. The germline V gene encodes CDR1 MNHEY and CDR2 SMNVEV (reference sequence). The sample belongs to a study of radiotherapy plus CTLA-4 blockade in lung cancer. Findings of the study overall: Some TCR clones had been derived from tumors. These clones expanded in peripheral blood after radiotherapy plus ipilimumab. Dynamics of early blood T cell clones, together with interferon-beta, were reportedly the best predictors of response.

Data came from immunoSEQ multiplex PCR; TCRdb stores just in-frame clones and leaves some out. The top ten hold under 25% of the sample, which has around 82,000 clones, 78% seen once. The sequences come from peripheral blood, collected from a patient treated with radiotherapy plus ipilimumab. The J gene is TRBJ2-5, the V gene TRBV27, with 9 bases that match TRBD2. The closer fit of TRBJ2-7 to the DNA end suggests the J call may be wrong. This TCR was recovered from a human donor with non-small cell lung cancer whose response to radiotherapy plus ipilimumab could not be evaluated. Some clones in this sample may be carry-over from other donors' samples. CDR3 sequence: CASSRGAGTSFSYEQYF. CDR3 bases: TGTGCCAGCAGCAGAGGGGCCGGGACTAGCTTTTCCTACGAGCAGTACTTC.